Listed below are T cell receptor beta chains from one sample, sequenced in a study of cytomegalovirus exposure and HLA in healthy donors. Some clones are missing from TCRdb's copy, which holds only in-frame ones; the method was immunoSEQ multiplex PCR. The sample shows about 120,000 clones, roughly nine tenths of them seen only once. The sample comprised PBMCs. The receptors originated from a man between 18 and 35 years old in good health and CMV-seropositive. The CDR3 runs from the conserved cysteine through the conserved F or W. Each record gives: CDR3 DNA, CDR3 protein, V gene, D gene, clone size, J gene. A D gene is named only where the DNA matches it firmly. Where a row states a size, it is once, few, many or the class of an expanded clone; other rows omit it.

cdr3_nt: TGTGCCAGCAGTACTAGGATAGATACGCAGTATTTT
cdr3_aa: CASSTRIDTQYF
v_call: TRBV28
d_call: NA
clone_size: NA
j_call: TRBJ2-3

cdr3_nt: TGTGCCAGCAGCTTCATCGACAGGAAGAGCACTGAAGCTTTCTTT
cdr3_aa: CASSFIDRKSTEAFF
v_call: TRBV5-6
d_call: NA
clone_size: NA
j_call: TRBJ1-1

cdr3_nt: TGTGCCACCAGCAGAGACCGGTTGAACACTGAAGCTTTCTTT
cdr3_aa: CATSRDRLNTEAFF
v_call: TRBV15
d_call: NA
clone_size: NA
j_call: TRBJ1-1

cdr3_nt: TGTGCCAGCAGTCTCTCTGGGACAGCCTACAATGAGCAGTTCTTC
cdr3_aa: CASSLSGTAYNEQFF
v_call: TRBV27
d_call: TRBD1
clone_size: NA
j_call: TRBJ2-1

cdr3_nt: TGTGCCAGTAGTATTGGTCAGGGCCATCAGCCCCAGCATTTT
cdr3_aa: CASSIGQGHQPQHF
v_call: TRBV19
d_call: NA
clone_size: NA
j_call: TRBJ1-5

cdr3_nt: TGTGCCAGTAGTAGTGAAGGGGCTCGGCCCCTCCACTTT
cdr3_aa: CASSSEGARPLHF
v_call: TRBV19
d_call: NA
clone_size: NA
j_call: TRBJ1-6

cdr3_nt: TGCGCCAGCAGCCAAGATGTTACGGGACAGGGATACAATGAGCAGTTCTTC
cdr3_aa: CASSQDVTGQGYNEQFF
v_call: TRBV4-3
d_call: TRBD1
clone_size: NA
j_call: TRBJ2-1

cdr3_nt: TGTGCCAGCAGCCTTTACTACGAGCAGTACTTC
cdr3_aa: CASSLYYEQYF
v_call: TRBV7-9
d_call: NA
clone_size: NA
j_call: TRBJ2-7

cdr3_nt: TGTGCCAGCAGCTTGGGACTAGTTGTAGGTGATGAGCAGTTCTTC
cdr3_aa: CASSLGLVVGDEQFF
v_call: TRBV7-8
d_call: TRBD2
clone_size: NA
j_call: TRBJ2-1

cdr3_nt: TGTGCCAGCAGCTTGGGGGCAGGGGGCTCCTATAATTCACCCCTCCACTTT
cdr3_aa: CASSLGAGGSYNSPLHF
v_call: TRBV11-2
d_call: TRBD1
clone_size: NA
j_call: TRBJ1-6

cdr3_nt: TGTGCCAGCAGTGAACATGGGGGCGATGGCTACACCTTC
cdr3_aa: CASSEHGGDGYTF
v_call: TRBV2
d_call: NA
clone_size: few
j_call: TRBJ1-2

cdr3_nt: TGTGCCAGTAAGGGGCAAAGCTCTGGAAACACCATATATTTT
cdr3_aa: CASKGQSSGNTIYF
v_call: TRBV19
d_call: NA
clone_size: NA
j_call: TRBJ1-3

cdr3_nt: TGTGCCAGCAGCTTAGGAGTCGCAGAGACCCAGTACTTC
cdr3_aa: CASSLGVAETQYF
v_call: TRBV7-2
d_call: NA
clone_size: NA
j_call: TRBJ2-5

cdr3_nt: TGTGCCAGCAGTTCCGGGACAGGGAGCAATGAGCAGTTCTTC
cdr3_aa: CASSSGTGSNEQFF
v_call: TRBV28
d_call: TRBD1
clone_size: NA
j_call: TRBJ2-1

cdr3_nt: TGCGCCAGCAGCCAACAGGGGGCGAGACGCACAGATACGCAGTATTTT
cdr3_aa: CASSQQGARRTDTQYF
v_call: TRBV5-1
d_call: TRBD1
clone_size: NA
j_call: TRBJ2-3

cdr3_nt: TGTGCCAGCAGCTTCCGGGACAGGGGACAAGCTTTCTTT
cdr3_aa: CASSFRDRGQAFF
v_call: TRBV5-6
d_call: TRBD1
clone_size: NA
j_call: TRBJ1-1

cdr3_nt: TGCGCCAGCAGCCAAGATTCGCGGCGGGGGAGTAGCACAGATACGCAGTATTTT
cdr3_aa: CASSQDSRRGSSTDTQYF
v_call: TRBV4-1
d_call: TRBD2
clone_size: NA
j_call: TRBJ2-3

cdr3_nt: TGTGCCAGCAGCCAAGCCAGGGATTATGGCTACACCTTC
cdr3_aa: CASSQARDYGYTF
v_call: TRBV14
d_call: NA
clone_size: NA
j_call: TRBJ1-2

cdr3_nt: TGTGCCAGCAGCTACGACAGGGGGCCGGGTGAAGCTTTCTTT
cdr3_aa: CASSYDRGPGEAFF
v_call: TRBV6-5
d_call: TRBD1
clone_size: once
j_call: TRBJ1-1

cdr3_nt: TGCGCCAGCAGCCAACAGGTGCAAGAGACCCAGTACTTC
cdr3_aa: CASSQQVQETQYF
v_call: TRBV4-3
d_call: NA
clone_size: NA
j_call: TRBJ2-5

cdr3_nt: TGTGCCAGCAGCTCGGACAGCAGCTACGAGCAGTACTTC
cdr3_aa: CASSSDSSYEQYF
v_call: TRBV5-6
d_call: NA
clone_size: NA
j_call: TRBJ2-7

cdr3_nt: TGTGCCAGCAGCTTGGGAGCGGGGGGGCTCAATGAGCAGTTCTTC
cdr3_aa: CASSLGAGGLNEQFF
v_call: TRBV5-6
d_call: TRBD2
clone_size: NA
j_call: TRBJ2-1

cdr3_nt: TGTGCCAGCAGTGACGACAGGGTATCGAATGGCTACACCTTC
cdr3_aa: CASSDDRVSNGYTF
v_call: TRBV2
d_call: TRBD1
clone_size: NA
j_call: TRBJ1-2

cdr3_nt: TGTGCCAGCAGTGGCGACAGGGGGACTGAAGCTTTCTTT
cdr3_aa: CASSGDRGTEAFF
v_call: TRBV6-4
d_call: TRBD1
clone_size: NA
j_call: TRBJ1-1

cdr3_nt: TGTGCCAGCAGCACAAGCGAGAGGGGGATTAACTATGGCTACACCTTC
cdr3_aa: CASSTSERGINYGYTF
v_call: TRBV5-4
d_call: NA
clone_size: NA
j_call: TRBJ1-2

cdr3_nt: TGTGCCAGCAGCTTGGCCGCCGTAACCAGGCTCGGCTACACCTTC
cdr3_aa: CASSLAAVTRLGYTF
v_call: TRBV5-6
d_call: NA
clone_size: NA
j_call: TRBJ1-2

cdr3_nt: TGTGCCAGCAGCCAAGATGGAGGGAATCAGCCCCAGCATTTT
cdr3_aa: CASSQDGGNQPQHF
v_call: TRBV4-2
d_call: NA
clone_size: NA
j_call: TRBJ1-5

cdr3_nt: TGTGCCAGCAGCTTAAGGACAGCAACTAATGAAAAACTGTTTTTT
cdr3_aa: CASSLRTATNEKLFF
v_call: TRBV7-9
d_call: NA
clone_size: NA
j_call: TRBJ1-4

cdr3_nt: TGCAGCGTTGACCCGGACTCCTCAGATACGCAGTATTTT
cdr3_aa: CSVDPDSSDTQYF
v_call: TRBV29-1
d_call: NA
clone_size: NA
j_call: TRBJ2-3

cdr3_nt: TGCGCCAGCAGCTTGGCCGCTAGCGCAGATACGCAGTATTTT
cdr3_aa: CASSLAASADTQYF
v_call: TRBV5-1
d_call: NA
clone_size: NA
j_call: TRBJ2-3

cdr3_nt: TGTGCCAGCAGTTATTTCCAGGGCGTTAACTATGGCTACACCTTC
cdr3_aa: CASSYFQGVNYGYTF
v_call: TRBV6-6
d_call: NA
clone_size: NA
j_call: TRBJ1-2

cdr3_nt: TGTGCCAGCAGTTTATTAATTCACGAGCAGTACTTC
cdr3_aa: CASSLLIHEQYF
v_call: TRBV28
d_call: NA
clone_size: once
j_call: TRBJ2-7